Reported below is one T cell receptor (beta chain). Alongside a J-beta primer mix, a sample-barcoded 5' primer served in a second PCR lasting roughly 7 to 11 cycles. Every sample returned 2.5 million or more CDR3-containing paired-end reads. Each CDR3 protein is one row after TCRdb ran MiXCR on the 5' RACE reads. Among 550,000 to 700,000 distinct CDR3 sequences listed, 25% to 30% were seen once. Isolated PBMCs totaled at least 6 million in each sample. The sample is drawn from a study of blood T cells in healthy people across ages. This CDR3 has 15 amino acids. Germline V lookup: CDR1 SGHTA, CDR2 FQGNSA. Trimming removed 4 bases from V and 3 bases from J, with 15 bases in between.

This rearrangement joins TRBV7-2 to TRBJ2-5; D might be TRBD1 or TRBD2, each matching 5 bases. Specimen: blood. The sequence was obtained from a woman aged 65 to 85 in good health. Here the CDR3 DNA reads TGTGCCAGCAGCTCCTCCTGGGGACGGGAAGAGACCCAGTACTTC. This codes for CASSSSWGREETQYF.